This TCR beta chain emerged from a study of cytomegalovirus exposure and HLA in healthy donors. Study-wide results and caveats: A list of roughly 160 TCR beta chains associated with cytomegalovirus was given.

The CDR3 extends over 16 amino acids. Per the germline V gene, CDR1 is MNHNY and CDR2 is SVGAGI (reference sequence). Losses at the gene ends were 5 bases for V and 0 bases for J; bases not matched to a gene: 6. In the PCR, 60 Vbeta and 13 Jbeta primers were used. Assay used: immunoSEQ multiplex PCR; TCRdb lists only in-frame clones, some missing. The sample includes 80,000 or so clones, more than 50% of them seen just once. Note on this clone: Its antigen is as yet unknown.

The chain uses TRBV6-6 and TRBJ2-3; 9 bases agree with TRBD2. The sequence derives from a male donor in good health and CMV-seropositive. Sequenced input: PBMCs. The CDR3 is CASSPLAGTSTDTQYF. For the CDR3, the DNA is TGTGCCAGCAGTCCTCTAGCGGGGACTAGCACAGATACGCAGTATTTT.